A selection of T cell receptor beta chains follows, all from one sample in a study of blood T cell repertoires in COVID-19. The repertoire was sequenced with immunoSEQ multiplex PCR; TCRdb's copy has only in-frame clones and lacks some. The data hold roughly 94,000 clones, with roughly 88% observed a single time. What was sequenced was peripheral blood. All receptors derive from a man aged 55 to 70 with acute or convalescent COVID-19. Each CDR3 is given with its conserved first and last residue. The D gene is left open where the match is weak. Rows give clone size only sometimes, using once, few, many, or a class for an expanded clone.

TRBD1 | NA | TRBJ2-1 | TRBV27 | CASSPPILVPRQGNNEQFF | TGTGCCAGCAGTCCCCCTATATTAGTCCCTAGACAGGGAAACAATGAGCAGTTCTTC
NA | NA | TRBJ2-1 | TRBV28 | CASSLRRGPTHNEQFF | TGTGCCAGCAGTTTAAGGCGGGGGCCCACCCACAATGAGCAGTTCTTC
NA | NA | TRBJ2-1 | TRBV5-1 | CASSPGFNLVYNEQFF | TGCGCCAGCAGCCCAGGGTTTAATTTGGTCTACAATGAGCAGTTCTTC
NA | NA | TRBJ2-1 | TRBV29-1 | CSVAGWGTYNEQFF | TGCAGCGTTGCAGGGTGGGGCACGTACAATGAGCAGTTCTTC
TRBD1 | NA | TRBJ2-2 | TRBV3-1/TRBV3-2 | CASSPLGRTGLYGGELFF | TGTGCCAGCAGCCCCTTAGGTAGGACAGGGCTGTATGGCGGGGAGCTGTTTTTT
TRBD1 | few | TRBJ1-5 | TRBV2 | CASSKSGTANQPQHF | TGTGCCAGCAGTAAAAGTGGGACAGCAAATCAGCCCCAGCATTTT
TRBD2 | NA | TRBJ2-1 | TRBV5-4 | CASSLGRGSGEQFF | TGTGCCAGCAGCTTGGGACGTGGTAGCGGGGAGCAGTTCTTC
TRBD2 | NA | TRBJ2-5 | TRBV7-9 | CASSHDAGGQETQYF | TGTGCCAGCAGCCACGACGCGGGGGGACAAGAGACCCAGTACTTC
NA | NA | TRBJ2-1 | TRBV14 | CASSQDRGVVYNEQFF | TGTGCCAGCAGCCAAGATCGGGGAGTAGTCTACAATGAGCAGTTCTTC
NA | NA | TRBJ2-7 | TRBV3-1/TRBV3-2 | CASCLGGMGAYEQYF | TGTGCCAGCTGCCTAGGAGGGATGGGGGCCTACGAGCAGTACTTC
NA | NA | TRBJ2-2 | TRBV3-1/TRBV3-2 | CASSQGRGTNTGELFF | TGTGCCAGCAGCCAAGGTCGGGGTACGAACACCGGGGAGCTGTTTTTT
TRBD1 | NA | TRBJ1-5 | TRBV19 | CASSTTGALNQPQHF | TGTGCCAGTAGCACTACAGGGGCGCTAAATCAGCCCCAGCATTTT
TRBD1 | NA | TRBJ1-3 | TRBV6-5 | CASRTGENTIYF | TGTGCCAGCAGAACAGGGGAAAACACCATATATTTT
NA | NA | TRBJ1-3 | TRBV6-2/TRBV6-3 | CASSYPYSGNTIYF | TGTGCCAGCAGTTACCCTTACTCTGGAAACACCATATATTTT
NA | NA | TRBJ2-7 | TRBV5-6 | CASSLRGTGTSFYEQYF | TGTGCCAGCAGCTTGCGGGGAACCGGGACATCCTTCTACGAGCAGTACTTC
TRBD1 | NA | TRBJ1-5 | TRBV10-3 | CAIRGTGEQPQHF | TGTGCCATCAGGGGGACAGGGGAACAGCCCCAGCATTTT
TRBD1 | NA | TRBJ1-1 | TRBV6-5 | CASSTDRGGTEAFF | TGTGCCAGCAGTACGGACAGGGGTGGTACTGAAGCTTTCTTT
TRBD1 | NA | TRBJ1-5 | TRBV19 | CASRTVGGYSNQPQHF | TGTGCCAGTAGAACCGTAGGGGGCTATAGCAATCAGCCCCAGCATTTT
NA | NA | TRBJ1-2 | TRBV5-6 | CASSLGASRYGYTF | TGTGCCAGCAGCTTGGGGGCCAGTCGATATGGCTACACCTTC
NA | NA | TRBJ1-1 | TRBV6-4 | CALAGVPEETFF | TGTGCCCTCGCCGGAGTCCCTGAGGAAACTTTCTTT
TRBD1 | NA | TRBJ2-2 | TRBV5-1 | CASSGQGDTGELFF | TGCGCCAGCAGCGGACAGGGTGACACCGGGGAGCTGTTTTTT
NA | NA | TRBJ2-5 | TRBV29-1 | CSVDAAPQETQYF | TGCAGCGTTGATGCGGCCCCGCAAGAGACCCAGTACTTC
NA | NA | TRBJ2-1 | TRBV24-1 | CATGRGMEQFF | TGTGCCACAGGCCGGGGGATGGAGCAGTTCTTC
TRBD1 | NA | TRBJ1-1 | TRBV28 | CASSLSQGAGMNTEAFF | TGTGCCAGCAGTCTCAGTCAGGGGGCGGGTATGAACACTGAAGCTTTCTTT
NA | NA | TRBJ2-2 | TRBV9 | CASSASTGNTGELFF | TGTGCCAGCAGCGCCTCGACAGGGAACACCGGGGAGCTGTTTTTT
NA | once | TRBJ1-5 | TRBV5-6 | CASTRNRGNSNQPQHF | TGTGCCAGCACCCGAAATCGGGGGAATAGCAATCAGCCCCAGCATTTT
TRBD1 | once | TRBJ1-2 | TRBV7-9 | CASSLVRAGGGYTF | TGTGCCAGCAGCTTAGTGAGGGCAGGGGGAGGCTACACCTTC
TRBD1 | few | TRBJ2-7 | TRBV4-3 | CASSQEGQGAARREQYF | TGCGCCAGCAGCCAAGAAGGACAGGGGGCAGCGCGTCGTGAGCAGTACTTC
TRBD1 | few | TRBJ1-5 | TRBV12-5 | CASGSANPGTGSNQPQHF | TGTGCTAGTGGTTCCGCAAACCCCGGGACAGGGAGCAATCAGCCCCAGCATTTT
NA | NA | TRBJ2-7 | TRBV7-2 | CASSLSRDEQYF | TGTGCCAGCAGCTTATCGAGGGACGAGCAGTACTTC
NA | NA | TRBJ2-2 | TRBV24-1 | CATARRELFF | TGTGCCACCGCCAGGCGGGAGCTGTTTTTT
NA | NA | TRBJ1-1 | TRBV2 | CASSERSTRRTEAFF | TGTGCCAGCAGTGAAAGGTCGACCAGGCGCACTGAAGCTTTCTTT
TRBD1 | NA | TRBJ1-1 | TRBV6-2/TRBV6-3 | CASSNYRGQAFF | TGTGCCAGCAGTAACTACAGGGGACAAGCTTTCTTT
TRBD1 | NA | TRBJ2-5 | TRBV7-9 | CASSLRGQGLQETQYF | TGTGCCAGCAGCTTGAGGGGACAGGGGTTGCAAGAGACCCAGTACTTC
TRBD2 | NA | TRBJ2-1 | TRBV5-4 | CASSSRLGLAGPNEQFF | TGTGCCAGCAGCTCGAGGCTGGGACTAGCGGGGCCGAATGAGCAGTTCTTC
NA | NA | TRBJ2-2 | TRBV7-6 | CASSPNAAVTNTGELFF | TGTGCCAGCAGCCCGAACGCGGCAGTAACGAACACCGGGGAGCTGTTTTTT
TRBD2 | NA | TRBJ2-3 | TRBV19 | CASSMRRGGDTQYF | TGTGCCAGTAGTATGAGGCGGGGGGGCGATACGCAGTATTTT
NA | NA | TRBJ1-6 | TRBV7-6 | CASSLEAQINNSPLHF | TGTGCCAGCAGCTTAGAGGCACAGATCAATAATTCACCCCTCCACTTT
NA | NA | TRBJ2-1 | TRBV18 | CASSPSLIDMGPGEQFF | TGTGCCAGCTCACCAAGTCTCATAGATATGGGCCCCGGTGAGCAGTTCTTC
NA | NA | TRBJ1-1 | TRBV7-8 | CASSLILNTEAFF | TGTGCCAGCAGCTTAATATTGAACACTGAAGCTTTCTTT
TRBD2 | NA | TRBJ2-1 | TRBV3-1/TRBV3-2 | CASSPHPGLAGVNEQFF | TGTGCCAGCAGCCCCCACCCGGGACTAGCGGGGGTTAATGAGCAGTTCTTC
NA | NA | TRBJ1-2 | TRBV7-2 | CASTRTGGTGGYTF | TGTGCCAGCACCCGGACGGGAGGGACTGGGGGCTACACCTTC